This TCR beta chain was captured by sequencing in a study of T cell responses to AZD1222 COVID-19 vaccine. Using immunoSEQ multiplex PCR, the repertoire was profiled, and TCRdb retains in-frame clones only, with some absent. The sample holds 65,000 to 85,000 clones, about 88% seen once. The germline CDR1 and CDR2 sequences are PRHDT and FYEKMQ (reference sequence). Trimming took 0 bases from V and 5 from J; bases not matched to a gene: 6. The CDR3 is 15 residues long. This receptor was identified in an adult in good health. The sequenced sample was peripheral blood, obtained on day 0 of AZD1222 vaccination. The chain couples TRBV13 to TRBJ2-5, with 7 bases identical to TRBD2. In DNA, the CDR3 is TGTGCCAGCAGCTTAGGCCTGGGAGGGGATGAGACCCAGTACTTC. As protein: CASSLGLGGDETQYF. Complete variable domain (other parts from reference TRBV13 and TRBJ2-5): AAGVIQSPRHLIKEKRETATLKCYPIPRHDTVYWYQQGPGQDPQFLISFYEKMQSDKGSIPDRFSAQQFSDYHSELNMSSLELGDSALYFCASSLGLGGDETQYFGPGTRLLVL.